What follows describes a single T cell receptor (beta chain). The entry originates in a study of identical twins. MiXCR, applied by TCRdb to the 5' RACE reads, yields one record per CDR3 protein. The table lists under 250,000 distinct CDR3 sequences, 7.5% of them singletons. The CDR3 spans 15 residues. V was trimmed by 0 bases and J by 3 bases, leaving 9 bases between them. CDR1 is SGDLS, CDR2 YYNGEE, per germline. The sample also formed part of further work on yellow fever vaccine responses in identical twins.

The rearrangement links TRBV9 to TRBJ2-2; D ambiguous. This receptor was taken from a woman younger than 35 in good health. The sample consisted of memory (CD45RO+) T cells sorted from blood. The chain's CDR3 is CASSVETTYTGELFF. The CDR3 nucleotides read TGTGCCAGCAGCGTAGAAACTACCTACACCGGGGAGCTGTTTTTT.